Shown below are 30 T cell receptor beta chains from a single sample sequenced in a study of early T cells in non-severe SARS-CoV-2 infection. TCRdb passed the 5' RACE reads through MiXCR, listing each CDR3 protein once. The repertoire holds fewer than 40,000 distinct CDR3 sequences, around 4.1% seen once, with 5.5% to 6.5% in the top ten. Specimen: whole blood. These receptors all come from an adult who was a healthcare worker with PCR-confirmed SARS-CoV-2 infection or an uninfected control (not recorded which).

This clonotype was picked up many times. The V call is TRBV9, the J call TRBJ2-2; no reliable D call. V gave up 0 bases and J gave up 0 bases, with 9 bases separating them. This CDR3 has 16 amino acids. CDR1 is SGDLS and CDR2 is YYNGEE in the germline V gene. The CDR3: CASSVAGGANTGELFF. CDR3 nucleotide sequence: TGTGCCAGCAGCGTAGCGGGCGGCGCGAACACCGGGGAGCTGTTTTTT. Filled out from reference TRBV9 and TRBJ2-2, the complete variable domain reads DSGVTQTPKHLITATGQRVTLRCSPRSGDLSVYWYQQSLDQGLQFLIQYYNGEERAKGNILERFSAQQFPDLHSELNLSSLELGDSALYFCASSVAGGANTGELFFGEGSRLTVL.

This clonotype was counted at least ten times. J is TRBJ2-4 and V is TRBV10-3; D gene ambiguous. The V end was cut by 2 bases, the J end by 7 bases, with 12 bases between. Germline CDR1 is ENHRY and CDR2 is SYGVKD. This CDR3 contains 14 residues. The CDR3 loop is CAISEDGSPNIQYF. CDR3 DNA sequence: TGTGCCATCAGTGAGGACGGGTCGCCCAACATTCAGTACTTC.

This clonotype has ten or more counts. The rearrangement links TRBV6-2 or TRBV6-3 to TRBJ1-1; D is possibly TRBD1 (5 bases). The CDR3 loop spans 17 amino acids. V lost 2 bases to trimming and J lost 1 base, with 17 bases between them. From germline, CDR1 is MNHEY and CDR2 SVGEGT. The CDR3 region has the DNA TGTGCCAGCAGTTACCTTCGGGGCGCAGGTGGGAACACTGAAGCTTTCTTT. It codes for CASSYLRGAGGNTEAFF.

This clonotype was seen more than once but under ten times. CDR3 protein: CASSPGQTNTEAFF. The CDR3 DNA reads TGTGCCAGCAGTCCGGGACAGACGAACACTGAAGCTTTCTTT. This chain links TRBV27 with TRBJ1-1, with TRBD1 matching 7 bases. The CDR3 has 14 amino acids. Germline CDR1 reads MNHEY; CDR2 reads SMNVEV (reference sequence). After removal of 5 bases from V and 1 base from J, the junction contained 4 bases not matched to a gene.

This clonotype appeared many times. The rearrangement links TRBV7-2 to TRBJ1-5, with D unresolved. CDR3 length: 14 amino acids. The germline V gene has CDR1 SGHTA and CDR2 FQGNSA. Deletions cut 6 bases from V and 2 bases from J, with 11 bases between. This CDR3 reads CASRAESGNQPQHF. CDR3 DNA: TGTGCCAGCAGGGCCGAAAGCGGCAATCAGCCCCAGCATTTT.

This clonotype was counted at least ten times. The rearrangement joins TRBV6-5 to TRBJ2-2; 9 bases align to TRBD1. Trimming removed 5 bases from V and 3 bases from J; junction bases left unmatched: 7. Germline V gene data show CDR1 as MNHEY and CDR2 as SVGAGI. This CDR3 comprises 16 residues. The CDR3 bases are TGTGCCAGCAGTGACCGGACAGGGGCGCACACCGGGGAGCTGTTTTTT. It encodes CASSDRTGAHTGELFF.

This clonotype was seen a few times. The V call is TRBV2, the J call TRBJ2-4, with no clear D. The germline gives CDR1 SNHLY, CDR2 FYNNEI. V lost 7 bases to trimming and J lost 0 bases, with 13 bases between them. The CDR3 has 15 residues. DNA of the CDR3: TGTGCCAGCAAACCCCCTACATTAGCCAAAAACATTCAGTACTTC. It yields the protein CASKPPTLAKNIQYF. Supplemented by reference TRBV2 and TRBJ2-4, the full variable domain reads EPEVTQTPSHQVTQMGQEVILRCVPISNHLYFYWYRQILGQKVEFLVSFYNNEISEKSEIFDDQFSVERPDGSNFTLKIRSTKLEDSAMYFCASKPPTLAKNIQYFGAGTRLSVL.

At least ten counts were recorded for this clonotype. The chain is built from TRBV5-4 and TRBJ2-7; the D call may be TRBD1 or TRBD2 (5 bases each). The germline V and J ends were trimmed by 4 bases and 3 bases, with 11 bases remaining between them. This CDR3 region has 13 residues. The germline CDR1 and CDR2 sequences are SGHNT and YYREEE (reference sequence). The chain's CDR3 is CASSTGTNYEQYF. CDR3 bases: TGTGCCAGCAGCACCGGGACGAACTACGAGCAGTACTTC.

This clonotype showed up many times. The CDR3 bases are TGTGCCAGCAGCTTAGTCTTAGCTGGTGAGCAGTTCTTC. Amino acid sequence: CASSLVLAGEQFF. This chain uses TRBV7-6 with TRBJ2-1; D gene uncertain. V dropped 1 base and J dropped 9 bases, with 10 bases sitting between them. This CDR3 is built from 13 residues. Germline V CDR1 and CDR2: SGHVS, FNYEAQ. The full variable domain, in which reference TRBV7-6 and TRBJ2-1 provide the parts outside the CDR3, is GAGVSQSPRYKVTKRGQDVALRCDPISGHVSLYWYRQALGQGPEFLTYFNYEAQQDKSGLPNDRFSAERPEGSISTLTIQRTEQRDSAMYRCASSLVLAGEQFFGPGTRLTVL.

This clonotype was observed many times. V and J are TRBV11-2 and TRBJ2-5; TRBD2 matches at 8 bases. Germline V lookup: CDR1 SGHAT, CDR2 FQNNGV. The ends lost 1 base at V and 5 bases at J; junction bases unmatched: 6. CDR3 length: 15 residues. CDR3 loop: CASSLGAGGRETQYF. The CDR3 nucleotides read TGTGCCAGCAGCTTAGGCGCGGGAGGTCGGGAGACCCAGTACTTC.

This clonotype was seen only a few times. The chain carries TRBV14 and TRBJ2-7; tentatively, D is TRBD1 or TRBD2 (5 bases each). Trimming took off 1 base at V and 1 base at J, with 14 bases between the two ends. The CDR3 consists of 16 residues. The germline V gene has CDR1 SGHDN and CDR2 FVKESK. The CDR3 protein is CASSQVRDPMSYEQYF. CDR3 sequence (DNA): TGTGCCAGCAGCCAAGTCCGGGACCCCATGTCCTACGAGCAGTACTTC.

This clonotype was detected many times. The genes are TRBV25-1 and TRBJ2-1, with D perhaps matching TRBD2 (5 bases). V dropped 8 bases and J dropped 0 bases, with 14 bases sitting between them. CDR3 size: 15 residues. CDR1 and CDR2 (germline): MGHDK, SYGVNS. In nucleotides, the CDR3 is TGTGCCAGCCATCCGAGCGGAAGCTCCTACAATGAGCAGTTCTTC. The encoded protein is CASHPSGSSYNEQFF. The variable domain in full, completed from reference TRBV25-1 and TRBJ2-1, reads EADIYQTPRYLVIGTGKKITLECSQTMGHDKMYWYQQDPGMELHLIHYSYGVNSTEKGDLSSESTVSRIRTEHFPLTLESARPSHTSQYLCASHPSGSSYNEQFFGPGTRLTVL.

This clonotype rates as medium-sized. The V call is TRBV20-1, the J call TRBJ1-1, with 9 positions matching TRBD1. The CDR3 totals 14 residues. Germline V CDR1 and CDR2: DFQATT, SNEGSKA (reference sequence). Unmatched junction bases numbered 10, after V lost 5 bases and J lost 6 bases. In nucleotides, the CDR3 is TGCAGTGCTCTTTTATCGGACAGGGGCTCTGAAGCTTTCTTT. This sequence encodes CSALLSDRGSEAFF.

This clonotype was counted at least ten times. This rearrangement joins TRBV11-3 to TRBJ2-1, with TRBD1 as a possible D gene (6 bases). The V and J ends lost 4 bases and 6 bases respectively, with 19 bases between them. Looked up from germline, CDR1 is SGHNT and CDR2 is YENEEA. The CDR3 runs to 16 residues. The CDR3 reads CASSSRGPRTVNEQFF. In nucleotides, the CDR3 is TGTGCCAGCAGCTCTAGAGGTCCAAGGACAGTCAATGAGCAGTTCTTC.

The sample holds many counts of this clonotype. The rearrangement joins TRBV7-9 to TRBJ1-1; weak D call: TRBD1 (5 bases). The germline V gene encodes CDR1 SEHNR and CDR2 FQNEAQ (reference sequence). With 0 bases removed from V and 4 bases from J, the gap between germline ends came to 9 bases. The CDR3 has 14 amino acids. The CDR3 coding sequence is TGTGCCAGCAGCTTAGCCAGGGCGGGCACTGAAGCTTTCTTT. Residues: CASSLARAGTEAFF.

This clonotype was seen ten or more times. V usage is TRBV11-2 and J usage is TRBJ2-3, with 12 bases identical to TRBD2. The CDR3 consists of 15 residues. CDR1 is SGHAT, CDR2 FQNNGV, per germline. The V and J ends lost 6 bases and 5 bases, in that order; junction bases with no gene match: 6. CDR3 bases: TGTGCCAGCAGGTCGACTAGCGGGGGAGGAGATACGCAGTATTTT. Translation gives CASRSTSGGGDTQYF.

This clonotype was picked up many times. The chain is built from TRBV24-1 and TRBJ2-5; D unresolved. From germline, CDR1 is KGHDR and CDR2 SFDVKD. This CDR3 has 15 residues. Trimming took off 3 bases at V and 4 bases at J, with 14 bases between the two ends. The CDR3 region has the DNA TGTGCCACCAGTGATGCCGGGTTTCAACCAGAGACCCAGTACTTC. It codes for CATSDAGFQPETQYF.

This clonotype was observed many times. The chain couples TRBV6-5 to TRBJ2-7; D is unresolved. The germline V gene encodes CDR1 MNHEY and CDR2 SVGAGI. V dropped 5 bases and J dropped 4 bases, with 9 bases sitting between them. The length of the CDR3 is 12 residues. The CDR3 coding sequence is TGTGCCAGCAGTCCTGGAAGGTACGAGCAGTACTTC. This encodes CASSPGRYEQYF.

This clonotype was recorded at least ten times. The genes are TRBV20-1 and TRBJ2-3; TRBD2 aligns across 7 bases. The V gene end was trimmed by 5 bases and the J gene end by 1 base; junction bases not matched to a gene: 3. The CDR3 runs 13 residues. The germline gives CDR1 DFQATT, CDR2 SNEGSKA (reference sequence). The CDR3 sequence: CSADSGRTDTQYF. CDR3 in DNA: TGCAGTGCTGATAGCGGGCGCACAGATACGCAGTATTTT.

There are many counts of this clonotype. The rearrangement uses TRBV6-2 or TRBV6-3 and TRBJ2-7, with 8 bases fitting TRBD2. In germline, CDR1 is MNHEY, CDR2 SVGEGT. The CDR3 runs 16 residues. The ends lost 10 bases at V and 3 bases at J; junction bases unmatched: 17. The CDR3 DNA sequence: TGTGCCACCTCGAGACCCGGGCGGGGGGTCCGCTACGAGCAGTACTTC. This sequence encodes CATSRPGRGVRYEQYF.

Many counts were recorded for this clonotype. The gene calls are TRBV10-2 and TRBJ2-5, with TRBD2 matching 12 bases. Germline values: CDR1 WSHSY, CDR2 SAAADI. J gave up 2 bases and V 3 bases, and 4 bases lay outside the gene matches. The CDR3 sequence is 16 residues long. CDR3 in DNA: TGCGCCAGCAGTGACTTTCTAGCGGGGGGGCAAGAGACCCAGTACTTC. This sequence encodes CASSDFLAGGQETQYF.

Many counts were recorded for this clonotype. The chain combines TRBV10-1 with TRBJ2-7; D is possibly TRBD2 (6 bases). This CDR3 comprises 15 residues. Deletions cut 5 bases from V and 0 bases from J, with 14 bases between. Germline CDR1 is WNHNN and CDR2 is SYGVQD (reference sequence). CDR3 in amino acids: CASSPHSGNSYEQYF. CDR3 nucleotides: TGCGCCAGCAGTCCACATAGCGGTAACTCCTACGAGCAGTACTTC.

This clonotype was seen only a few times. The chain recombines TRBV5-5 with TRBJ2-7, with 9 positions matching TRBD1. Germline CDR1 SGHKS, CDR2 YYEKEE (reference sequence). J lost 4 bases, V lost 5 bases, and 10 bases had no gene match. The length of the CDR3 is 15 residues. The CDR3 is CASREAGTGSYEQYF. In DNA form, the CDR3 reads TGTGCCAGCAGGGAAGCCGGGACAGGGTCGTACGAGCAGTACTTC.

V gene TRBV12-3 or TRBV12-4 combines with J gene TRBJ2-5, with 7 bases lining up with TRBD2. Germline trimming cut 1 base from V and 5 bases from J; bases unmatched to any gene: 10. The CDR3 loop spans 16 amino acids. This CDR3 reads CASSLGGGGVAETQYF. CDR3 coding DNA: TGTGCCAGCAGTTTAGGGGGCGGGGGAGTGGCGGAGACCCAGTACTTC.

In its sample, this clonotype was seen many times. The V call is TRBV7-2, the J call TRBJ2-5, with a tentative D call TRBD1 (6 bases). This CDR3 spans 16 amino acids. The germline gives CDR1 SGHTA, CDR2 FQGNSA. V lost 5 bases to trimming and J lost 2 bases, with 18 bases between them. CDR3 residues: CASSPGTRFKQETQYF. CDR3 coding DNA: TGTGCCAGCAGCCCCGGGACAAGGTTTAAGCAAGAGACCCAGTACTTC.

This clonotype was detected ten times or more. V is TRBV25-1 and J is TRBJ1-3, with a weak D call TRBD1 (6 bases). The germline gives CDR1 MGHDK, CDR2 SYGVNS. V gave up 8 bases and J gave up 4 bases, with 15 bases separating them. This CDR3 region has 14 residues. The CDR3 DNA sequence: TGTGCCAGCCAGGACAGCGTAGGAGGAAACACCATATATTTT. This encodes CASQDSVGGNTIYF.

About this clonotype: This may stem from a read error, because a much larger clone lies one nucleotide away. The J gene is TRBJ2-7, the V gene TRBV6-6; D may be TRBD2 (7 bases). CDR3 length: 12 residues. Germline CDR1 and CDR2: MNHNY and SVGAGI (reference sequence). Here the CDR3 reads CVGGLADYEQYF. The CDR3, as DNA: TGTGTCGGGGGGCTAGCGGACTACGAGCAGTACTTC.

This clonotype has at least ten counts. The chain joins TRBV5-6 to TRBJ2-7; 8 bases match TRBD1. The J segment lost 7 bases and the V segment lost 4 bases, leaving 7 bases of the junction unmatched. The germline V gene encodes CDR1 SGHDT and CDR2 YYEEEE. The CDR3 sequence is 13 residues long. The CDR3 nucleotides read TGTGCCAGCAGCACGGACAGGGCACGGGAGCAGTACTTC. Its translation is CASSTDRAREQYF.

This clonotype was counted at least ten times. The rearrangement uses TRBV11-2 and TRBJ1-5; D gene uncertain. Germline CDR1 reads SGHAT; CDR2 reads FQNNGV. This CDR3 spans 15 amino acids. V lost 3 bases, J lost 4 bases, and 13 bases lay in between. The CDR3, as DNA: TGTGCCAGCAGCTTCAACTCGGGGATAAATCAGCCCCAGCATTTT. Translation: CASSFNSGINQPQHF.

This clonotype was found many times. This rearrangement joins TRBV7-9 to TRBJ1-4; TRBD1 aligns across 7 bases. Germline CDR1 reads SEHNR; CDR2 reads FQNEAQ (reference sequence). The CDR3 covers 15 residues. V lost 5 bases to trimming and J lost 4 bases; unmatched junction nucleotides: 7. The CDR3 sequence: CASSNRDSHNEKLFF. The CDR3 DNA reads TGTGCCAGCAGCAACCGGGACAGTCATAATGAAAAACTGTTTTTT.